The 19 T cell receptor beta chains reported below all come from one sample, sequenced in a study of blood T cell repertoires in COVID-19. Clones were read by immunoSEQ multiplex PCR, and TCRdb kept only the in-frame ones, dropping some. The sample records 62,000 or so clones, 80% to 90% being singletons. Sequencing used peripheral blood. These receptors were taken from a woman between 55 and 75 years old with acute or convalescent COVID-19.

Here the CDR3 reads CASSLGGGSYTGNQPQHF. CDR3 in DNA: TGTGCCAGCAGCTTGGGTGGGGGGTCGTATACTGGCAATCAGCCCCAGCATTTT. The gene calls are TRBV5-6 and TRBJ1-5; D perhaps matches TRBD1 (5 bases). CDR3 length: 18 amino acids. The V end lost 0 bases, the J end lost 2 bases, and 18 bases lay between the germline ends. From germline, CDR1 is SGHDT and CDR2 YYEEEE.

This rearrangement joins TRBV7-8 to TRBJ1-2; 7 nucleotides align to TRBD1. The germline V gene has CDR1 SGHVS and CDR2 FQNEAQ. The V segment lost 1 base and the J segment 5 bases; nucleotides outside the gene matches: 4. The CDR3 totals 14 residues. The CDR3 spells CASSLGTGKYGYTF. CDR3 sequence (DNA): TGTGCCAGCAGCTTAGGGACAGGAAAATATGGCTACACCTTC.

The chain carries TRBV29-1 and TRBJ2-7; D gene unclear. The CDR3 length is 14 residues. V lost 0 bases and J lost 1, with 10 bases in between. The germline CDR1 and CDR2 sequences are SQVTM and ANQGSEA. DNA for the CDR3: TGCAGCGTTGAAGATCATACAGTGTCCTACGAGCAGTACTTC. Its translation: CSVEDHTVSYEQYF.

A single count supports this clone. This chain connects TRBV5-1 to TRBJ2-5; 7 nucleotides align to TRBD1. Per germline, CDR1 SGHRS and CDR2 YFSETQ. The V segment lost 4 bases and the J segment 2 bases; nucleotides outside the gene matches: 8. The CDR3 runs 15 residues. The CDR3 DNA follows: TGCGCCAGCAGCCGGGACAGCCCGCATCAAGAGACCCAGTACTTC. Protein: CASSRDSPHQETQYF.

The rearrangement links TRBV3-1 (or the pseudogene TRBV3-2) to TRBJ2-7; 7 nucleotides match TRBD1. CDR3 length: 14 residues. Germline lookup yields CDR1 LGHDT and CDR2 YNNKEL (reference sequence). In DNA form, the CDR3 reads TGTGCAACTGCCCTGGGAACAGGGGCTTACGAGCAGTACTTC. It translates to CATALGTGAYEQYF.

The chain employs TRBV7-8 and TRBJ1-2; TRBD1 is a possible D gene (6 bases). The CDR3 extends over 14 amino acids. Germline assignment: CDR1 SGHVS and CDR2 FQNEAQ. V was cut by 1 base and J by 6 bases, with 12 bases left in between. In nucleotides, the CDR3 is TGTGCCAGCAGCTTAGGTGCGGGGGCAGATGGCTACACCTTC. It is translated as CASSLGAGADGYTF.

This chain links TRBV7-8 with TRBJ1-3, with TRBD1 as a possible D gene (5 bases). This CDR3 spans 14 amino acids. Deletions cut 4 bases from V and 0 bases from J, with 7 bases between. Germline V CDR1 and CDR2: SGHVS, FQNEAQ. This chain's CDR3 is CASSWRGSGNTIYF. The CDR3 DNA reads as TGTGCCAGCAGCTGGAGGGGCTCTGGAAACACCATATATTTT.

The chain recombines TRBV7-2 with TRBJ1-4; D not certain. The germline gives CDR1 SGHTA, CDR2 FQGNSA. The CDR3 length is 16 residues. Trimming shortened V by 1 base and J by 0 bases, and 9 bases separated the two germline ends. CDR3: CASSLDRVATNEKLFF. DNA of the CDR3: TGTGCCAGCAGCTTAGACAGAGTTGCAACTAATGAAAAACTGTTTTTT.

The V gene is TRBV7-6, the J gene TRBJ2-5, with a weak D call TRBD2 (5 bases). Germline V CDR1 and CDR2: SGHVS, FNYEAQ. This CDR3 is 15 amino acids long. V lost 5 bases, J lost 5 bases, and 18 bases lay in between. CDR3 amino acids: CASSVSYVASETQYF. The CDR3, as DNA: TGTGCCAGCAGCGTATCTTACGTGGCTAGCGAGACCCAGTACTTC.

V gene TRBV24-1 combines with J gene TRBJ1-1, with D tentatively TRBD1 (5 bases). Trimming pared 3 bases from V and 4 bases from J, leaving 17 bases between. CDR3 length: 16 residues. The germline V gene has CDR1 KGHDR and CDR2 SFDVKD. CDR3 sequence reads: CATSDPRQGPSTEAFF. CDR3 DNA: TGTGCCACCAGTGATCCCCGGCAGGGCCCGAGCACTGAAGCTTTCTTT.

DNA of the CDR3: TGTGCCAGTAGACAGAAAGGGGGCTTTGATGAGCAGTTCTTC. Translated: CASRQKGGFDEQFF. This chain links TRBV19 with TRBJ2-1; 7 bases are shared with TRBD1. This CDR3 is built from 14 residues. Germline CDR1 and CDR2: LNHDA and SQIVND (reference sequence). V gave up 6 bases and J gave up 8 bases; unmatched junction bases: 10. Full variable domain (outside the CDR3, taken from reference TRBV19 and TRBJ2-1): DGGITQSPKYLFRKEGQNVTLSCEQNLNHDAMYWYRQDPGQGLRLIYYSQIVNDFQKGDIAEGYSVSREKKESFPLTVTSAQKNPTAFYLCASRQKGGFDEQFFGPGTRLTVL.

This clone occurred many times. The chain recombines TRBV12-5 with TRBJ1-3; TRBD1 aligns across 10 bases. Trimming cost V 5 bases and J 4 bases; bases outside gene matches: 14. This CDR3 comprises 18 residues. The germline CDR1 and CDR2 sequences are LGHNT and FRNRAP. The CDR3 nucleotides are TGTGCTAGTGGTCAGGGGACAGGGGCTTGGGGCGCCGGAAACACCATATATTTT. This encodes CASGQGTGAWGAGNTIYF.

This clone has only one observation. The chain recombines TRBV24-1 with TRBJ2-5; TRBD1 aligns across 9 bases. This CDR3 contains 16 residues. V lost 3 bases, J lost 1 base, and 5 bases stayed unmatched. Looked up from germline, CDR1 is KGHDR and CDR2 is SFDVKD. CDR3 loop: CATSDKGTGLQETQYF. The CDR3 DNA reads TGTGCCACCAGTGATAAGGGGACAGGGCTCCAAGAGACCCAGTACTTC.

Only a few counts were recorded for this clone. CDR3 in amino acids: CASSYPEMNTEAFF. CDR3 bases: TGTGCCAGCAGTTACCCAGAAATGAACACTGAAGCTTTCTTT. V usage is TRBV6-6 and J usage is TRBJ1-1; D is unclear. Germline V CDR1 and CDR2: MNHNY, SVGAGI (reference sequence). This CDR3 has 14 residues. The germline V and J ends were trimmed by 2 bases and 0 bases, with 7 bases remaining between them.

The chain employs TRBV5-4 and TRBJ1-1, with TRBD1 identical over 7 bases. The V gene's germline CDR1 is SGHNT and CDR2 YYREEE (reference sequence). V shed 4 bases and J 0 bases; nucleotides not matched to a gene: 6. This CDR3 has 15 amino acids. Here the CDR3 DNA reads TGTGCCAGCAGCCCCGGAGACAGGGTGAACACTGAAGCTTTCTTT. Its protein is CASSPGDRVNTEAFF. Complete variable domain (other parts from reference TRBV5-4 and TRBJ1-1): ETGVTQSPTHLIKTRGQQVTLRCSSQSGHNTVSWYQQALGQGPQFIFQYYREEENGRGNFPPRFSGLQFPNYSSELNVNALELDDSALYLCASSPGDRVNTEAFFGQGTRLTVV.

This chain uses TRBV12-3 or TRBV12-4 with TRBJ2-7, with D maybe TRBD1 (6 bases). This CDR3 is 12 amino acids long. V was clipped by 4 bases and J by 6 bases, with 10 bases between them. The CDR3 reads CASSYRVSEQYF. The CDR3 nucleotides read TGTGCCAGCAGTTACAGGGTCAGCGAGCAGTACTTC.

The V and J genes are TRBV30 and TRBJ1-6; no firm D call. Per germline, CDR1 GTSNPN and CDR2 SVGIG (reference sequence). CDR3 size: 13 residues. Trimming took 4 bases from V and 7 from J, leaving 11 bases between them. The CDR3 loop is CAWMFRVNSPLHF. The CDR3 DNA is TGTGCCTGGATGTTCCGCGTGAATTCACCCCTCCACTTT.

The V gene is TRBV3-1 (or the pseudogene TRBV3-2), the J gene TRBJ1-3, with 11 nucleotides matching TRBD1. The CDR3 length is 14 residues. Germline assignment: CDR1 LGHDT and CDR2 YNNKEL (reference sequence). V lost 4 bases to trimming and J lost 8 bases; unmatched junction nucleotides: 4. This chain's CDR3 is CASSPGQGVDTIYF. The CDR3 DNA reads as TGTGCCAGCAGCCCGGGACAGGGGGTAGACACCATATATTTT.

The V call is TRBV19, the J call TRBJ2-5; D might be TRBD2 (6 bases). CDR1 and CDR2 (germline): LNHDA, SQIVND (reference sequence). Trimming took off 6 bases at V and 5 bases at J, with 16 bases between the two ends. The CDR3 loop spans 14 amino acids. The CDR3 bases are TGTGCCAGTAGCCGTAGGGACTGGAAGGAGACCCAGTACTTC. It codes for CASSRRDWKETQYF.